Included here is one T cell receptor beta chain sequence, with context. The sample originates from a study of graft-versus-host responses after intestinal transplantation. The wider study: Recipients were given multivisceral, liver-intestinal, or isolated intestinal transplants. Induction using anti-thymocyte globulin, followed by tacrolimus and steroids for around 3 years, was given to all recipients.

The CDR3 has 14 residues. V shed 6 bases and J 4 bases; nucleotides not matched to a gene: 7. CDR1 is SGHRS, CDR2 YFSETQ, per germline. Clones were read by immunoSEQ multiplex PCR, and TCRdb kept only the in-frame ones, dropping some. The sample lists under 90,000 clones, approximately 92% occurring once. The genes are TRBV5-1 and TRBJ2-7; 10 bases agree with TRBD2. The sequence derives from a human patient who received an intestinal transplant, so some T cells may come from the graft donor. Sequencing was performed on PBMCs, taken 98 days after intestinal transplantation. CDR3 loop: CASTTGTSVYEQYF. CDR3 bases: TGCGCCAGCACCACCGGGACTAGCGTTTACGAGCAGTACTTC.